The 27 T cell receptor beta chains reported below all come from one sample, sequenced in a study of T cells in Graves' hyperthyroidism and ophthalmopathy. Authors of the study amplified TCR beta CDR3 regions from RNA transcripts. The HTBI primer set was used in a first-round RT-PCR of the TCR CDR3. Using its own MiXCR run on the multiplex PCR reads, TCRdb lists one record per CDR3 protein. This sample yields 500,000 to 650,000 distinct CDR3 sequences, of which approximately 15% are seen a single time; around 12% belongs to the top ten. The sample comprised blood. The receptors derive from a woman aged 50 to 60 with Graves' ophthalmopathy.

There are many counts of this clonotype. This chain uses TRBV20-1 with TRBJ2-5; a weak D match, TRBD2 (5 bases). Germline CDR1 reads DFQATT; CDR2 reads SNEGSKA (reference sequence). V was cut by 0 bases and J by 3 bases, with 11 bases left in between. The CDR3 has 14 amino acids. CDR3 DNA sequence: TGCAGTGCTAGAGACCCACTAGGGAAAGAGACCCAGTACTTC. Protein: CSARDPLGKETQYF.

The V and J genes are TRBV9 and TRBJ2-1; the D gene is possibly TRBD2 (5 bases). V lost 4 bases and J lost 8, with 22 bases in between. The CDR3 contains 16 residues. Germline V lookup: CDR1 SGDLS, CDR2 YYNGEE. The CDR3 nucleotides read TGTGCCAGCAGCACCAGAGATCAGGACTCGAGCGATGAGCAGTTCTTC. Encoded protein: CASSTRDQDSSDEQFF.

The V gene is TRBV14, the J gene TRBJ2-2; 7 bases agree with TRBD1. After removal of 1 base from V and 0 bases from J, the junction contained 2 bases not matched to a gene. CDR3 length: 16 amino acids. The germline CDR1 and CDR2 sequences are SGHDN and FVKESK. CDR3: CASSQADRANTGELFF. The CDR3 DNA is TGTGCCAGCAGCCAAGCCGACAGGGCGAACACCGGGGAGCTGTTTTTT.

This clonotype was counted a few times. The V call is TRBV6-1, the J call TRBJ2-1, with D tentatively TRBD2 (6 bases). In germline, CDR1 is MNHNS, CDR2 SASEGT. Trimming left V 5 bases short and J 8 bases short, with 13 bases between. The CDR3 length is 13 residues. DNA for the CDR3: TGTGCCAGCAGTTATGGAGGGTACGATGAGCAGTTCTTC. This encodes CASSYGGYDEQFF.

This clonotype was recorded at least ten times. The chain couples TRBV7-3 to TRBJ2-1; TRBD2 is a possible D gene (6 bases). CDR3 length: 13 residues. CDR1 is SGHTA and CDR2 is FQGTGA in the germline V gene. V lost 5 bases to trimming and J lost 4 bases, with 9 bases between them. The CDR3 is CASSAREYNEQFF. The CDR3 nucleotides are TGTGCCAGCAGCGCCCGGGAGTACAATGAGCAGTTCTTC. The complete variable domain, with remaining parts taken from reference TRBV7-3 and TRBJ2-1, reads GAGVSQTPSNKVTEKGKYVELRCDPISGHTALYWYRQSLGQGPEFLIYFQGTGAADDSGLPNDRFFAVRPEGSVSTLKIQRTERGDSAVYLCASSAREYNEQFFGPGTRLTVL.

The sample holds many counts of this clonotype. The V and J genes are TRBV5-1 and TRBJ2-7, with D perhaps matching TRBD1 (6 bases). The CDR3 length is 13 residues. V was clipped by 1 base and J by 7 bases, with 12 bases between them. In germline, CDR1 is SGHRS, CDR2 YFSETQ. Here the CDR3 DNA reads TGCGCCAGCAGCTTGCAGGGGTCACAGGAGCAGTACTTC. Translation gives CASSLQGSQEQYF.

The genes are TRBV7-9 and TRBJ1-1; the match to TRBD1 covers 8 bases. The V and J ends lost 8 bases and 3 bases, in that order; junction bases with no gene match: 20. Germline V gene data show CDR1 as SEHNR and CDR2 as FQNEAQ (reference sequence). CDR3 length: 18 amino acids. The CDR3 region has the DNA TGTGCCAGCGGCTCCGTCACCGGGACAGGAGGACGATACACTGAAGCTTTCTTT. Translating gives CASGSVTGTGGRYTEAFF. Variable domain in full (rest from reference TRBV7-9 and TRBJ1-1): DTGVSQNPRHKITKRGQNVTFRCDPISEHNRLYWYRQTLGQGPEFLTYFQNEAQLEKSRLLSDRFSAERPKGSFSTLEIQRTEQGDSAMYLCASGSVTGTGGRYTEAFFGQGTRLTVV.

The chain couples TRBV5-1 to TRBJ2-7; 8 nucleotides match TRBD1. The CDR3 contains 17 residues. V lost 0 bases and J lost 1; bases outside the gene matches: 9. Germline V lookup: CDR1 SGHRS, CDR2 YFSETQ. The CDR3, as DNA: TGCGCCAGCAGCTTGGCTACGACAGGGGACTGGTCCTACGAGCAGTACTTC. Its protein is CASSLATTGDWSYEQYF.

This clonotype has ten or more counts. The V and J genes are TRBV6-6 and TRBJ1-1; possibly TRBD1 for D (5 bases). Germline lookup yields CDR1 MNHNY and CDR2 SVGAGI (reference sequence). This CDR3 comprises 15 residues. V was clipped by 0 bases and J by 2 bases, with 10 bases between them. The CDR3: CASSYSGHQNTEAFF. CDR3 DNA sequence: TGTGCCAGCAGTTACTCTGGACACCAAAACACTGAAGCTTTCTTT.

This clonotype was counted ten times or more. This sequence joins TRBV27 and TRBJ1-1; 7 bases agree with TRBD1. CDR1 is MNHEY and CDR2 is SMNVEV in the germline V gene (reference sequence). V dropped 5 bases and J dropped 6; count of bases not matched to a gene: 3. This CDR3 spans 12 amino acids. Here the CDR3 reads CASSRTGAEAFF. The CDR3 DNA sequence: TGTGCCAGCAGTCGAACAGGGGCTGAAGCTTTCTTT.

The genes are TRBV5-1 and TRBJ2-1; 11 bases align to TRBD2. The CDR3 has 16 amino acids. After removal of 0 bases from V and 8 bases from J, the junction contained 7 bases not matched to a gene. Germline CDR1 SGHRS, CDR2 YFSETQ. The CDR3 loop reads CASSLATLAGVDEQFF. In nucleotides, the CDR3 is TGCGCCAGCAGCTTGGCCACACTAGCGGGAGTCGATGAGCAGTTCTTC.

This clonotype was picked up many times. The rearrangement links TRBV7-9 to TRBJ2-7; D gene uncertain. CDR3 length: 14 amino acids. Trimming stripped 0 bases from V and 2 bases from J, with 8 bases between. Germline V gives CDR1 SEHNR, CDR2 FQNEAQ (reference sequence). In nucleotides, the CDR3 is TGTGCCAGCAGCTTAGCCATGCGGACCTACGAGCAGTACTTC. Protein: CASSLAMRTYEQYF.

This clonotype has a count of ten or more. The rearrangement joins TRBV6-1 to TRBJ2-7; 11 bases map to TRBD2. The CDR3 runs 13 residues. From germline, CDR1 is MNHNS and CDR2 SASEGT. V lost 10 bases to trimming and J lost 1 base; unmatched junction nucleotides: 3. CDR3 loop: CATGLAGSYEQYF. For the CDR3, the DNA is TGTGCCACCGGACTAGCGGGTTCCTACGAGCAGTACTTC.

This clonotype showed up many times. This chain connects TRBV5-1 to TRBJ2-7; 7 bases map to TRBD1. The V gene end was trimmed by 5 bases and the J gene end by 0 bases; junction bases not matched to a gene: 8. This CDR3 region has 15 residues. The germline V gene has CDR1 SGHRS and CDR2 YFSETQ. CDR3 loop: CASRDLGQYSYEQYF. DNA of the CDR3: TGCGCCAGCAGAGACCTGGGACAGTACTCCTACGAGCAGTACTTC.

The rearrangement joins TRBV7-3 to TRBJ2-7, with 10 bases that match TRBD1. CDR3 size: 14 residues. The ends lost 2 bases at V and 5 bases at J; junction bases unmatched: 3. The germline gives CDR1 SGHTA, CDR2 FQGTGA. In DNA form, the CDR3 reads TGTGCCAGCAGCTTAGGGACAGGGGTTGACGAGCAGTACTTC. Its translation is CASSLGTGVDEQYF.

CDR3 sequence: CASSQDPGVSTNEKLFF. The CDR3 nucleotides read TGTGCCAGCAGCCAAGATCCGGGTGTCTCAACTAATGAAAAACTGTTTTTT. V usage is TRBV3-1 and J usage is TRBJ1-4, with D unclear. This CDR3 comprises 17 residues. Per germline, CDR1 LGHDT and CDR2 YNNKEL (reference sequence). The V end lost 0 bases, the J end lost 0 bases, and 11 bases lay between the germline ends.

The chain is built from TRBV28 and TRBJ2-2, with 9 positions matching TRBD2. This CDR3 contains 15 residues. CDR1 is MDHEN and CDR2 is SYDVKM in the germline V gene. J lost 6 bases, V lost 3 bases, and 5 bases had no gene match. The CDR3 protein is CASSLSGGRAGELFF. The CDR3 DNA sequence: TGTGCCAGCAGTTTGAGTGGCGGGAGGGCCGGGGAGCTGTTTTTT.

This clonotype occurred many times. The chain is built from TRBV20-1 and TRBJ2-7, with D unresolved. V shed 6 bases and J shed 1 base, with 19 bases lying between them. CDR1 DFQATT and CDR2 SNEGSKA come from the germline V gene (reference sequence). This CDR3 is built from 15 residues. In DNA form, the CDR3 reads TGCAGTGCCACCCACCCGGACCGTGGGTCCTACGAGCAGTACTTC. Translation gives CSATHPDRGSYEQYF.

This clonotype was counted many times. The chain recombines TRBV12-3 or TRBV12-4 with TRBJ1-1; TRBD1 matches at 8 bases. The CDR3 spans 13 residues. Losses at the gene ends were 10 bases for V and 6 bases for J; bases not matched to a gene: 10. The CDR3 reads CANQGQEGSEAFF. DNA of the CDR3: TGTGCCAACCAGGGACAGGAGGGTTCTGAAGCTTTCTTT.

In this sample, this clonotype turned up a few times. This sequence joins TRBV6-1 and TRBJ1-4; D remains unclear. The CDR3 runs to 12 residues. CDR1 and CDR2 (germline): MNHNS, SASEGT. V was cut by 6 bases and J by 7 bases, with 9 bases left in between. The CDR3 is CASSQPGEKLFF. The CDR3 DNA sequence: TGTGCCAGCAGCCAACCGGGTGAAAAACTGTTTTTT.

This clonotype appeared a few times. J is TRBJ1-2 and V is TRBV12-3 or TRBV12-4; D is uncertain. V was shortened by 3 bases and J by 4 bases, with 9 bases between the two germline ends. There are 13 residues in the CDR3. The CDR3 is CASSFPRFYGYTF. CDR3 in DNA: TGTGCCAGCAGTTTCCCAAGATTCTATGGCTACACCTTC.

This clonotype has at least ten counts. The chain uses TRBV11-1 and TRBJ2-5, with TRBD1 matching 7 bases. The germline V gene encodes CDR1 SGHAT and CDR2 FQDESV (reference sequence). With V trimmed by 5 bases and J by 2 bases, 8 bases remained unmatched. The CDR3 length is 15 residues. CDR3 in DNA: TGTGCCAGCAGCCCCCGCGGCAGGGGGCAAGAGACCCAGTACTTC. Translated, it gives CASSPRGRGQETQYF. The full variable domain, rest sourced from reference TRBV11-1 and TRBJ2-5, is EAEVAQSPRYKITEKSQAVAFWCDPISGHATLYWYRQILGQGPELLVQFQDESVVDDSQLPKDRFSAERLKGVDSTLKIQPAELGDSAMYLCASSPRGRGQETQYFGPGTRLLVL.

This clonotype was seen at least ten times. This rearrangement joins TRBV5-1 to TRBJ2-7; D is possibly TRBD1 (6 bases). The CDR3 totals 15 residues. Germline V gives CDR1 SGHRS, CDR2 YFSETQ. The germline V and J ends were trimmed by 0 bases and 5 bases, with 15 bases remaining between them. The CDR3 spells CASSLDPGVSDEQYF. CDR3 bases: TGCGCCAGCAGCTTGGACCCAGGGGTATCCGACGAGCAGTACTTC.

This clonotype was recorded a few times. The rearrangement joins TRBV5-6 to TRBJ2-1, with TRBD2 matching over 7 bases. V shed 0 bases, J shed 5 bases, and the junction held 8 bases outside the gene matches. The CDR3 spans 16 residues. CDR1 and CDR2 from the germline V gene are SGHDT and YYEEEE. This CDR3 reads CASSLDGGRRDNEQFF. The CDR3 DNA follows: TGTGCCAGCAGCTTGGATGGCGGGAGAAGGGACAATGAGCAGTTCTTC.

This clonotype was seen a few times. The rearrangement uses TRBV7-9 and TRBJ2-3, with a possible D match to TRBD2 (5 bases). The V gene lost 5 bases and the J gene lost 6 bases, with 21 bases spanning the gap. In germline, CDR1 is SEHNR, CDR2 FQNEAQ (reference sequence). The CDR3 totals 16 residues. Written as DNA, the CDR3 is TGTGCCAGCAGCCAACCGGGATCCAAAAAGTGGGATACGCAGTATTTT. This translates into CASSQPGSKKWDTQYF.

This clonotype came up many times. This chain connects TRBV7-2 to TRBJ2-1; TRBD1 aligns across 10 bases. Germline loops: CDR1 SGHTA, CDR2 FQGNSA. The CDR3 runs to 15 residues. Trimming cost V 4 bases and J 8 bases; bases outside gene matches: 8. The CDR3: CASSSGTGVVDEQFF. The DNA of the CDR3 is TGTGCCAGCAGCTCCGGGACAGGGGTGGTGGATGAGCAGTTCTTC. Complete variable domain (other parts from reference TRBV7-2 and TRBJ2-1): GAGVSQSPSNKVTEKGKDVELRCDPISGHTALYWYRQSLGQGLEFLIYFQGNSAPDKSGLPSDRFSAERTGGSVSTLTIQRTQQEDSAVYLCASSSGTGVVDEQFFGPGTRLTVL.

This clonotype came up many times. The V and J genes are TRBV20-1 and TRBJ2-7, with 10 bases aligning to TRBD2. CDR3 length: 14 residues. The germline CDR1 and CDR2 sequences are DFQATT and SNEGSKA (reference sequence). The ends lost 3 bases at V and 5 bases at J; junction bases unmatched: 7. CDR3 bases: TGCAGTGCTAGTCGGGCTAGCGGGAGTGACGAGCAGTACTTC. Residues: CSASRASGSDEQYF.